The sample holds one count of the clone carrying this T cell receptor (beta chain). What it binds is unknown. The sample is drawn from a study of T cells in localized non-small cell lung cancer. General study points: Longer overall survival was seen with higher T cell density measured in blood. The highest T cell clonality was in uninvolved adjacent lung, above tumor. Of the top 100 tumor clones, median roughly 60 were in adjacent lung, approximately 30 among its top 100.

Here immunoSEQ multiplex PCR was the method, and the copy in TCRdb shows in-frame clones only, minus some. The data show about 53,000 clones, with roughly 88% seen just once and 15% to 20% held by the top ten. This CDR3 comprises 15 residues. Trimming took 0 bases from V and 7 from J, leaving 15 bases between them. Germline CDR1 and CDR2: MNHEY and SVGAGI. The V and J genes are TRBV6-5 and TRBJ1-2, with TRBD1 as a possible D gene (6 bases). Sequenced material: peripheral blood mononuclear cells, taken before any cancer treatment. This sequence originates from a man aged 40 to 70 with stage III lung adenocarcinoma. Here the CDR3 reads CASSYSADRTTGYTF. The DNA for the CDR3 is TGTGCCAGCAGTTACTCGGCGGACAGAACAACTGGCTACACCTTC.